The TCR beta chain under discussion was sequenced for a study of T cell responses to AZD1222 COVID-19 vaccine. Repertoires were generated with immunoSEQ multiplex PCR, while TCRdb's copy carries only in-frame clones and drops some. The data show roughly 140,000 clones, under 95% seen once. Looked up from germline, CDR1 is LNHDA and CDR2 is SQIVND (reference sequence). J lost 7 bases, V lost 4 bases, and 9 bases had no gene match. The CDR3 is made up of 16 amino acids. The chain joins TRBV19 to TRBJ2-1, with 11 nucleotides matching TRBD2. The TCR was taken from an adult who received the AZD1222 COVID-19 vaccine. Sequenced material: peripheral blood, taken 28 days after the second AZD1222 dose. CDR3 sequence: CASSTGGSGRVNEQFF. The CDR3, as DNA: TGTGCCAGTAGTACCGGGGGTAGCGGGAGGGTAAATGAGCAGTTCTTC.